Listed below are T cell receptor beta chains from one sample, sequenced in a study of blood T cell repertoires in COVID-19. Here immunoSEQ multiplex PCR was the method, and the copy in TCRdb shows in-frame clones only, minus some. The sample shows some 78,000 clones, about 83% of them seen only once. Input material: peripheral blood. The receptors stem from a man aged 45-65 years with acute or convalescent COVID-19. Each CDR3 is given with its conserved first and last residue. Fields, in order: clone size, V gene, D gene, J gene, CDR3 protein, CDR3 DNA. A D gene is named only where the DNA matches it firmly. The size entry is marked missing in some rows and otherwise reads once, few, many or a size class.

few	TRBV4-3	TRBD1	TRBJ2-7	CASSQGAGGGYEQYF	TGCGCCAGCAGCCAAGGGGCAGGGGGCGGTTACGAGCAGTACTTC
NA	TRBV28	TRBD2	TRBJ2-5	CASKNLGREGQETQYF	TGTGCCAGCAAAAACCTCGGGAGGGAGGGGCAAGAGACCCAGTACTTC
NA	TRBV7-2	NA	TRBJ2-3	CASYIYGDTQYF	TGTGCCAGCTATATCTACGGTGATACGCAGTATTTT
few	TRBV5-1	NA	TRBJ2-5	CASSFPSAGETQYF	TGCGCCAGCAGCTTCCCCTCTGCGGGAGAGACCCAGTACTTC
NA	TRBV9	TRBD1	TRBJ1-4	CASSVTGEGEKLFF	TGTGCCAGCAGCGTGACAGGGGAGGGGGAAAAACTGTTTTTT
NA	TRBV9	NA	TRBJ2-3	CASSVAPAGTDTQYF	TGTGCCAGCAGCGTAGCCCCTGCGGGCACAGATACGCAGTATTTT
NA	TRBV5-1	NA	TRBJ2-1	CASSLRDSRDEQFF	TGCGCCAGCAGCTTAAGGGACTCCCGCGATGAGCAGTTCTTC
few	TRBV18	NA	TRBJ1-3	CASSPAGVISGNTIYF	TGTGCCAGCTCACCTGCCGGGGTGATCTCTGGAAACACCATATATTTT
NA	TRBV7-3	TRBD1	TRBJ1-2	CASASGQGLGYTF	TGTGCCAGCGCCTCGGGACAGGGGCTTGGCTACACCTTC
once	TRBV19	TRBD1	TRBJ1-1	CASRAGGLMTRTEAFF	TGTGCCAGTAGGGCAGGGGGCTTGATGACGAGAACTGAAGCTTTCTTT
NA	TRBV7-6	TRBD2	TRBJ2-1	CASSLASGVSSYNEQFF	TGTGCCAGCAGCTTAGCGAGCGGGGTAAGCTCCTACAATGAGCAGTTCTTC
NA	TRBV6-5	NA	TRBJ1-6	CASSYGDSPLHF	TGTGCCAGCAGTTACGGAGATTCACCCCTCCACTTT
NA	TRBV7-9	NA	TRBJ2-2	CASTGNPSGAGELFF	TGTGCCAGCACGGGCAACCCTTCAGGGGCCGGGGAGCTGTTTTTT
NA	TRBV29-1	NA	TRBJ1-2	CSVVGGYGYTF	TGCAGCGTTGTGGGGGGATATGGCTACACCTTC
few	TRBV5-1	TRBD1	TRBJ1-2	CASTIPGQQHGYTF	TGCGCCAGCACGATACCGGGACAGCAGCATGGCTACACCTTC
NA	TRBV28	TRBD1	TRBJ2-7	CASSPQGASSYEQYF	TGTGCCAGCAGTCCACAGGGGGCCAGCTCCTACGAGCAGTACTTC
NA	TRBV7-2	TRBD2	TRBJ2-7	CASSPTTGAGGEQYF	TGTGCCAGCAGCCCCACTACGGGGGCGGGAGGTGAGCAGTACTTC
NA	TRBV6-5	TRBD2	TRBJ2-2	CASSSLLAGGTGELFF	TGTGCCAGCAGTTCCCTACTAGCGGGGGGTACCGGGGAGCTGTTTTTT
NA	TRBV6-5	TRBD1	TRBJ1-1	CASSRDRMNTEAFF	TGTGCCAGCAGTCGGGACAGAATGAACACTGAAGCTTTCTTT
few	TRBV27	NA	TRBJ1-4	CASRPYPGNEKLFF	TGTGCCAGCAGACCCTATCCGGGGAATGAAAAACTGTTTTTT
NA	TRBV10-2	NA	TRBJ2-5	CASRLRGRQETQYF	TGCGCCAGCAGATTAAGGGGCCGTCAAGAGACCCAGTACTTC
NA	TRBV7-9	NA	TRBJ2-7	CASRQGQSYEQYF	TGTGCCAGCAGACAAGGACAATCCTACGAGCAGTACTTC
NA	TRBV18	TRBD1	TRBJ2-2	CASSPTGEQSGELFF	TGTGCCAGCTCACCGACAGGGGAACAGTCCGGGGAGCTGTTTTTT
NA	TRBV30	NA	TRBJ1-1	CAWKTGNTEAFF	TGTGCCTGGAAAACGGGGAACACTGAAGCTTTCTTT
NA	TRBV3-1/TRBV3-2	NA	TRBJ2-1	CASSQTGGWGGEQFF	TGTGCCAGCAGCCAAACCGGGGGTTGGGGCGGTGAGCAGTTCTTC
NA	TRBV7-2	TRBD2	TRBJ2-5	CASSINGRGETQYF	TGTGCCAGCAGCATAAATGGGCGGGGGGAGACCCAGTACTTC
NA	TRBV7-2	NA	TRBJ1-1	CASSFRVATEAFF	TGTGCCAGCAGCTTCAGGGTGGCCACTGAAGCTTTCTTT
NA	TRBV4-3	NA	TRBJ2-7	CASSQGQGLSYEQYF	TGCGCCAGCAGCCAAGGTCAGGGGCTCTCCTACGAGCAGTACTTC
NA	TRBV6-5	NA	TRBJ1-5	CASKIGAAGQPQHF	TGTGCCAGCAAGATCGGGGCCGCGGGACAGCCCCAGCATTTT
NA	TRBV5-4	TRBD2	TRBJ2-7	CASSLVTSGMPYEQYF	TGTGCCAGCAGCTTGGTGACTAGCGGGATGCCCTACGAGCAGTACTTC
NA	TRBV7-9	TRBD1	TRBJ2-2	CASADRETGELFF	TGTGCCAGCGCAGACAGGGAAACCGGGGAGCTGTTTTTT
NA	TRBV29-1	TRBD2	TRBJ2-7	CSVVLLAGQYEQYF	TGCAGCGTTGTGTTGCTAGCGGGGCAATACGAGCAGTACTTC
NA	TRBV28	NA	TRBJ1-5	CASSPENSNQPQHF	TGTGCCAGCAGCCCCGAGAATAGCAATCAGCCCCAGCATTTT
NA	TRBV3-1/TRBV3-2	TRBD2	TRBJ2-1	CASERTSGGNEQFF	TGTGCCAGCGAACGGACTAGCGGGGGTAATGAGCAGTTCTTC
NA	TRBV7-8	TRBD1	TRBJ2-4	CASSLRRGQGGTNIQYF	TGTGCCAGCAGCTTACGTAGAGGACAAGGGGGCACTAACATTCAGTACTTC
NA	TRBV3-1/TRBV3-2	NA	TRBJ1-2	CASSHRQVLAHGYTF	TGTGCCAGCAGCCACCGGCAAGTTTTAGCGCATGGCTACACCTTC
NA	TRBV2	NA	TRBJ1-5	CASSAGRLNQPQHF	TGTGCCAGCAGCGCGGGACGATTAAATCAGCCCCAGCATTTT